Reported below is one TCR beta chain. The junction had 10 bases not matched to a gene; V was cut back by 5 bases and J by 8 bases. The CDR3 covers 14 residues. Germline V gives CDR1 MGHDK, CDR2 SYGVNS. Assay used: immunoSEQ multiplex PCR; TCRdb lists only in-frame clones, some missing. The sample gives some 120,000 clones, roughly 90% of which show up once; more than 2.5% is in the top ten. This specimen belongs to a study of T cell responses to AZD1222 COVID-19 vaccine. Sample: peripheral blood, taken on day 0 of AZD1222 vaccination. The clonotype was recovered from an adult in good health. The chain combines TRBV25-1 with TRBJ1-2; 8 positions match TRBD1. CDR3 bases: TGTGCCAGCAGTCCGGACAGGGCGGAGGGCGGCTACACCTTC. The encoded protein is CASSPDRAEGGYTF.